Included here is one T cell receptor beta chain sequence, with context. The data are from a study of blood T cell repertoires in COVID-19. Repertoires were generated with immunoSEQ multiplex PCR, while TCRdb's copy carries only in-frame clones and drops some. The repertoire holds about 300,000 clones, with approximately 86% as singletons. This CDR3 spans 15 amino acids. The ends were cut back, 2 bases at V and 8 bases at J, with 16 bases in the middle. Germline V gene sequence: CDR1 MNHEY, CDR2 SMNVEV (reference sequence). The specimen was PBMCs or T cells enriched from blood (not recorded which). The chain recombines TRBV27 with TRBJ2-1, with D maybe TRBD1 (6 bases). The TCR sequence derives from a woman aged 18-29 years who had recovered from COVID-19. The CDR3, as DNA: TGTGCCAGCAGTTTAGGGGTAGGGGGTCGGGATGAGCAGTTCTTC. Translation gives CASSLGVGGRDEQFF.